Shown below are 7 T cell receptor beta chains from a single sample sequenced in a study of cytomegalovirus exposure and HLA in healthy donors (dated by TCRdb to about 2017). Library preparation employed the immunoSEQ multiplex PCR assay. The multiplex PCR relied on a mix of 60 forward primers for TCR Vbeta segments and 13 reverse primers for TCR Jbeta segments. TCRdb took this table from immuneACCESS and kept in-frame rearrangements with V and J called. Such tables lack part of the clones; where checked against another copy, unresolved V genes explain under half of the gap, and the rest is unexplained. This sample has 160,000 or so clones in its table, and around four fifths of those were observed once. The biggest ten clones account for approximately 1.3% of the sample. The sample consisted of PBMCs. These receptors were collected from a man younger than 45 in good health and CMV-seronegative.

The count of this clone is one. The chain combines TRBV5-1 with TRBJ1-6; TRBD1 aligns across 12 bases. The junction had 8 bases not matched to a gene; V was cut back by 4 bases and J by 0 bases. The V gene's germline CDR1 is SGHRS and CDR2 YFSETQ. The CDR3 is 19 amino acids. The CDR3 sequence is CASSPGTGGLSSYNSPLHF. CDR3 in DNA: TGCGCCAGCAGCCCTGGGACAGGGGGCTTAAGCTCCTATAATTCACCCCTCCACTTT.

The rearrangement joins TRBV18 to TRBJ2-5; 9 bases map to TRBD2. Germline trimming cut 0 bases from V and 4 bases from J; bases unmatched to any gene: 9. Germline CDR1 reads KGHSH; CDR2 reads LQKENI. This CDR3 is built from 17 residues. The CDR3: CASSPPLAGPGGETQYF. In nucleotides, the CDR3 is TGTGCCAGCTCACCACCACTAGCGGGTCCCGGGGGAGAGACCCAGTACTTC.

V and J are TRBV9 and TRBJ2-2; 7 bases map to TRBD2. Looked up from germline, CDR1 is SGDLS and CDR2 is YYNGEE. Losses at the gene ends were 4 bases for V and 6 bases for J; bases not matched to a gene: 15. This CDR3 region has 17 residues. Written as DNA, the CDR3 is TGTGCCAGCAGCTCCCCTGCGGCGGGAGTTATGCCCGGGGAGCTGTTTTTT. It translates to CASSSPAAGVMPGELFF. The whole variable domain, filled in from reference TRBV9 and TRBJ2-2, reads DSGVTQTPKHLITATGQRVTLRCSPRSGDLSVYWYQQSLDQGLQFLIQYYNGEERAKGNILERFSAQQFPDLHSELNLSSLELGDSALYFCASSSPAAGVMPGELFFGEGSRLTVL.

The chain recombines TRBV11-2 with TRBJ2-7, with D hard to call. The germline V gene has CDR1 SGHAT and CDR2 FQNNGV. V was shortened by 1 base and J by 3 bases, with 10 bases between the two germline ends. CDR3 length: 14 amino acids. The CDR3 loop reads CASSLAEYHYEQYF. DNA of the CDR3: TGTGCCAGCAGCTTAGCGGAGTACCACTACGAGCAGTACTTC. Full variable domain (missing parts from reference TRBV11-2 and TRBJ2-7): EAGVAQSPRYKIIEKRQSVAFWCNPISGHATLYWYQQILGQGPKLLIQFQNNGVVDDSQLPKDRFSAERLKGVDSTLKIQPAKLEDSAVYLCASSLAEYHYEQYFGPGTRLTVT.

The chain is built from TRBV4-1 and TRBJ1-6; no clear D. The germline CDR1 and CDR2 sequences are MGHRA and YSYEKL. The CDR3 loop spans 13 amino acids. V lost 4 bases and J 9 bases, leaving 10 bases between the germline ends. The CDR3 reads CASSPERSSPLHF. The CDR3 DNA sequence: TGCGCCAGCAGCCCCGAGAGAAGTTCACCCCTCCACTTT.

The chain uses TRBV4-1 and TRBJ2-1; perhaps TRBD2 as D (5 bases). V was shortened by 0 bases and J by 10 bases, with 19 bases between the two germline ends. CDR1 MGHRA and CDR2 YSYEKL come from the germline V gene. The CDR3 sequence is 16 residues long. DNA for the CDR3: TGCGCCAGCAGCCAAGACGCGGCGGGTGGCGGCAACGAGCAGTTCTTC. Protein sequence: CASSQDAAGGGNEQFF.

The V and J genes are TRBV4-3 and TRBJ2-7; 12 nucleotides line up with TRBD1. This CDR3 region has 14 residues. Germline CDR1 is LGHNA and CDR2 is YSLEER. The V segment lost 4 bases and the J segment 6 bases; nucleotides outside the gene matches: 4. This chain's CDR3 is CASSPGTGGPEQYF. The CDR3 region has the DNA TGCGCCAGCAGCCCCGGGACAGGGGGCCCCGAGCAGTACTTC.